The next 28 T cell receptor beta chains were all read from a single sample in a study of beta chain features in type 1 diabetes. The study reverse transcribed the entire isolated RNA, so it sequenced expressed TCRB transcripts. Here immunoSEQ multiplex PCR was the method, and the copy in TCRdb shows in-frame clones only, minus some. Among nearly 350,000 clones listed, over 7% were seen once. Findings and limits, study-wide: Significant though moderate, a shortening of TCRB CDR3s appeared in all four CD4+ subsets of Type 1 diabetes patients.

Antigens for these TCRs are unknown. Sequenced input: central memory CD4+ T cells from blood. The receptor set was obtained from a man aged 25-45 years with type 1 diabetes.

The chain employs TRBV7-9 and TRBJ2-3; 13 bases map to TRBD2. The CDR3 extends over 17 amino acids. The V and J ends lost 7 bases and 2 bases, in that order; junction bases with no gene match: 9. Germline values: CDR1 SEHNR, CDR2 FQNEAQ (reference sequence). The CDR3 bases are TGTGCCAGCATCCCGAAGGGACTAGCGGGGATCACAGATACGCAGTATTTT. Protein: CASIPKGLAGITDTQYF.

The chain joins TRBV2 to TRBJ1-1; D gene unclear. Germline-derived CDR1 and CDR2 are SNHLY and FYNNEI. The CDR3 spans 13 residues. The V end was cut by 7 bases, the J end by 1 base, with 10 bases between. The CDR3 region is CASIRERNTEAFF. The CDR3 nucleotides read TGTGCCAGCATCCGTGAGAGGAACACTGAAGCTTTCTTT.

Only a few counts were recorded for this clone. This chain uses TRBV5-4 with TRBJ1-2, with D possibly matching TRBD1 (5 bases). Germline V lookup: CDR1 SGHNT, CDR2 YYREEE (reference sequence). This CDR3 is 14 amino acids long. Trimming stripped 3 bases from V and 4 bases from J, with 13 bases between. The CDR3 bases are TGTGCCAGCAGCTGGGGGGACGGTGCCTATGGCTACACCTTC. Translating gives CASSWGDGAYGYTF.

This clone was picked up many times. The V gene is TRBV5-6, the J gene TRBJ2-1; 7 nucleotides line up with TRBD1. Germline V lookup: CDR1 SGHDT, CDR2 YYEEEE. The CDR3 is made up of 11 amino acids. V lost 0 bases to trimming and J lost 14 bases; unmatched junction nucleotides: 2. This CDR3 is CASSLVGTEFF. CDR3 DNA sequence: TGTGCCAGCAGCTTGGTTGGGACAGAGTTCTTC.

The J gene is TRBJ2-5, the V gene TRBV7-2; 8 bases agree with TRBD2. J gave up 5 bases and V 1 base, and 6 bases lay outside the gene matches. Looked up from germline, CDR1 is SGHTA and CDR2 is FQGNSA. The CDR3 sequence is 15 residues long. The CDR3 DNA reads TGTGCCAGCAGCTTAGATTGGTCTAGCGGGGAGACCCAGTACTTC. Its protein is CASSLDWSSGETQYF.

This clone was seen at least ten times. The gene calls are TRBV4-1 and TRBJ1-2; 8 bases line up with TRBD1. Looked up from germline, CDR1 is MGHRA and CDR2 is YSYEKL. The CDR3 sequence is 16 residues long. V lost 4 bases, J lost 7 bases, and 14 bases stayed unmatched. The CDR3: CASSLKADREVIGYTF. CDR3 coding DNA: TGCGCCAGCAGCCTTAAAGCGGACAGGGAGGTAATTGGCTACACCTTC.

The sample holds a few counts of this clone. This sample includes further DNA sequences coding for the same CDR3. The chain combines TRBV6-6 with TRBJ2-5; D is unresolved. Germline CDR1 and CDR2: MNHNY and SVGAGI (reference sequence). V lost 0 bases to trimming and J lost 2 bases, with 7 bases between them. The CDR3 extends over 14 amino acids. CDR3 DNA: TGTGCCAGCAGTTACTCGGCGGCGCAAGAGACCCAGTACTTC. Translated, it gives CASSYSAAQETQYF.

This chain uses TRBV20-1 with TRBJ2-3, with TRBD2 as a possible D gene (5 bases). The V gene's germline CDR1 is DFQATT and CDR2 SNEGSKA (reference sequence). The ends were cut back, 6 bases at V and 9 bases at J, with 13 bases in the middle. This CDR3 is built from 11 residues. CDR3 DNA: TGCAGTGCCAGTACAGCGGCAACGCAGTATTTT. This gives the protein CSASTAATQYF.

The chain joins TRBV21-1 to TRBJ2-7; the DNA was not used to check the table's D call, TRBD1. TRBV21-1 is listed as a pseudogene. The CDR3 runs 14 residues. CDR3 amino acids: CASRPPGHGYEQYF. The DNA for the CDR3 is TGTGCCAGCCGACCTCCGGGACACGGCTACGAGCAGTACTTC.

This chain joins TRBV5-4 and TRBJ2-7, with D perhaps being TRBD1 or TRBD2 (5 bases each). V was clipped by 3 bases and J by 0 bases, with 13 bases between them. This CDR3 region has 15 residues. The germline gives CDR1 SGHNT, CDR2 YYREEE (reference sequence). CDR3 DNA: TGTGCCAGCAGCTGGGGGACGGAGCTCTCCTACGAGCAGTACTTC. It yields the protein CASSWGTELSYEQYF. Based on the CDR3 plus reference TRBV5-4 and TRBJ2-7, the full variable domain is ETGVTQSPTHLIKTRGQQVTLRCSSQSGHNTVSWYQQALGQGPQFIFQYYREEENGRGNFPPRFSGLQFPNYSSELNVNALELDDSALYLCASSWGTELSYEQYFGPGTRLTVT.

The gene calls are TRBV9 and TRBJ1-1; D is ambiguous. V lost 4 bases to trimming and J lost 1 base, with 14 bases between them. CDR1 is SGDLS, CDR2 YYNGEE, per germline. The CDR3 loop spans 15 amino acids. CDR3 coding DNA: TGTGCCAGCAGCCCAGAAGGCGGTTGGAACACTGAAGCTTTCTTT. It encodes CASSPEGGWNTEAFF.

This clone appeared a few times. The CDR3 protein is CASSQDGGMNTEAFF. CDR3 nucleotide sequence: TGCGCCAGCAGCCAAGACGGGGGGATGAACACTGAAGCTTTCTTT. The rearrangement joins TRBV4-3 to TRBJ1-1, with a possible D match to TRBD1 (5 bases). Germline values: CDR1 LGHNA, CDR2 YSLEER. The V gene lost 0 bases and the J gene lost 0 bases, with 8 bases spanning the gap. This CDR3 is 15 amino acids long.

This clone has more than one count but fewer than ten. This chain joins TRBV2 and TRBJ1-2; D is uncertain. Germline CDR1 SNHLY, CDR2 FYNNEI. The CDR3 contains 13 residues. V lost 2 bases, J lost 4 bases, and 8 bases lay in between. The CDR3 bases are TGTGCCAGCAGTGAAATGGTCAGCTATGGCTACACCTTC. Protein sequence: CASSEMVSYGYTF.

This clone was seen repeatedly, ten times or more. The rearrangement links TRBV4-2 to TRBJ2-2; D gene uncertain. Trimming removed 0 bases from V and 6 bases from J, with 5 bases in between. This CDR3 is built from 13 residues. Germline V gene lookup returns CDR1 LGHNA and CDR2 YNFKEQ. The CDR3 loop reads CASSQDWAGELFF. CDR3 nucleotides: TGTGCCAGCAGCCAAGATTGGGCCGGGGAGCTGTTTTTT.

Comment on this clone: This sample also contains other DNA sequences that code for the same CDR3. This chain uses TRBV4-2 with TRBJ2-5, with D possibly called TRBD1 or TRBD2 (6 bases each). This CDR3 is built from 14 residues. Trimming took 0 bases from V and 4 from J, leaving 9 bases between them. Germline values: CDR1 LGHNA, CDR2 YNFKEQ. The CDR3 sequence: CASSQDRGRETQYF. The CDR3, as DNA: TGTGCCAGCAGCCAAGATCGGGGGCGAGAGACCCAGTACTTC.

This clone has a handful of counts. The chain carries TRBV28 and TRBJ2-7; D remains unclear. Trimming cost V 2 bases and J 3 bases, with 26 bases left between them. Looked up from germline, CDR1 is MDHEN and CDR2 is SYDVKM. The CDR3 has 19 amino acids. CDR3 bases: TGTGCCAGCAGTTTAAGTTTTTCAGTCCAGCACCCACCCGGCTACGAGCAGTACTTC. Translated: CASSLSFSVQHPPGYEQYF. The variable domain in full, completed from reference TRBV28 and TRBJ2-7, reads DVKVTQSSRYLVKRTGEKVFLECVQDMDHENMFWYRQDPGLGLRLIYFSYDVKMKEKGDIPEGYSVSREKKERFSLILESASTNQTSMYLCASSLSFSVQHPPGYEQYFGPGTRLTVT.

This clone has a handful of counts. This sequence joins TRBV28 and TRBJ1-2; D might be TRBD1 (6 bases). Looked up from germline, CDR1 is MDHEN and CDR2 is SYDVKM. The CDR3 has 15 residues. Trimming shortened V by 1 base and J by 6 bases, and 15 bases separated the two germline ends. The CDR3: CASSLSWGPSDGYTF. The CDR3 bases are TGTGCCAGCAGTTTATCGTGGGGGCCCTCGGATGGCTACACCTTC.

This chain links TRBV2 with TRBJ2-4; 7 nucleotides line up with TRBD1. Trimming cost V 4 bases and J 0 bases; bases outside gene matches: 6. This CDR3 comprises 16 residues. From germline, CDR1 is SNHLY and CDR2 FYNNEI. This CDR3 reads CASSVGQTLAKNIQYF. The CDR3 DNA reads TGTGCCAGCAGTGTGGGACAGACACTAGCCAAAAACATTCAGTACTTC.

The chain is built from TRBV7-9 and TRBJ2-1, with 8 bases lining up with TRBD1. This CDR3 is built from 14 residues. The trim removed 5 bases at V and 5 bases at J, leaving 5 bases unmatched. Germline V gene data show CDR1 as SEHNR and CDR2 as FQNEAQ (reference sequence). CDR3 coding DNA: TGTGCCAGCAGCCCTGGACAGGGTAACAATGAGCAGTTCTTC. Encoded protein: CASSPGQGNNEQFF.

The chain recombines TRBV7-2 with TRBJ1-6, with 8 bases matching TRBD1. The germline V gene encodes CDR1 SGHTA and CDR2 FQGNSA. The CDR3 consists of 16 residues. The V and J ends lost 5 bases and 8 bases, in that order; junction bases with no gene match: 11. The CDR3 nucleotides are TGTGCCAGCAGCAAAATTGGACAGGGCGAGCATTCACCCCTCCACTTT. Translation gives CASSKIGQGEHSPLHF.

V usage is TRBV6-1 and J usage is TRBJ2-2; D tentatively reads TRBD1 or TRBD2 (5 bases each). V lost 6 bases and J lost 0, with 11 bases in between. The CDR3 is 15 residues long. CDR1 is MNHNS, CDR2 SASEGT, per germline. Here the CDR3 reads CASSEGQTNTGELFF. The DNA of the CDR3 is TGTGCCAGCAGCGAGGGGCAGACGAACACCGGGGAGCTGTTTTTT.

V usage is TRBV2 and J usage is TRBJ1-5; TRBD1 agrees at 8 bases. Germline trimming cut 2 bases from V and 5 bases from J; bases unmatched to any gene: 2. Germline V CDR1 and CDR2: SNHLY, FYNNEI. This CDR3 contains 14 residues. The DNA of the CDR3 is TGTGCCAGCAGTGAACAGGGGGCGGATCAGCCCCAGCATTTT. This translates into CASSEQGADQPQHF.

The V call is TRBV7-8, the J call TRBJ2-3; 8 bases agree with TRBD1. Germline V gene lookup returns CDR1 SGHVS and CDR2 FQNEAQ. The CDR3 contains 14 residues. The ends lost 3 bases at V and 4 bases at J; junction bases unmatched: 3. CDR3 sequence reads: CASSLTGEADTQYF. The CDR3 DNA is TGTGCCAGCAGCTTGACAGGGGAGGCAGATACGCAGTATTTT. Variable domain in full (rest from reference TRBV7-8 and TRBJ2-3): GAGVSQSPRYKVAKRGQDVALRCDPISGHVSLFWYQQALGQGPEFLTYFQNEAQLDKSGLPSDRFFAERPEGSVSTLKIQRTQQEDSAVYLCASSLTGEADTQYFGPGTRLTVL.

The chain has TRBV28 and TRBJ1-3, with unresolved D. Germline V lookup: CDR1 MDHEN, CDR2 SYDVKM. V was trimmed by 5 bases and J by 0 bases, leaving 11 bases between them. The CDR3 runs to 15 residues. The CDR3 sequence is CASSLTAYSGNTIYF. The CDR3 DNA sequence: TGTGCCAGCAGTCTAACAGCGTACTCTGGAAACACCATATATTTT.

This clone was observed a few times. The V and J genes are TRBV10-3 and TRBJ1-1, with D maybe TRBD1 (6 bases). V was clipped by 3 bases and J by 2 bases, with 16 bases between them. Germline V gene data show CDR1 as ENHRY and CDR2 as SYGVKD. The CDR3 sequence is 16 residues long. DNA for the CDR3: TGTGCCATCAGTGAAGTGACAGGTGCCGCCAACACTGAAGCTTTCTTT. Residues: CAISEVTGAANTEAFF.

This clone was counted only a few times. V usage is TRBV13 and J usage is TRBJ2-1, with D perhaps matching TRBD1 (6 bases). V shed 6 bases and J shed 2 bases, with 17 bases lying between them. The CDR3 runs 16 residues. Germline lookup yields CDR1 PRHDT and CDR2 FYEKMQ (reference sequence). The chain's CDR3 is CASRPRGTMTYNEQFF. The CDR3 nucleotides read TGTGCCAGCAGGCCTCGTGGGACAATGACCTACAATGAGCAGTTCTTC.

V and J are TRBV10-3 and TRBJ1-2; 9 positions agree with TRBD1. This CDR3 is built from 16 residues. The V segment lost 0 bases and the J segment 8 bases; nucleotides outside the gene matches: 10. Germline CDR1 is ENHRY and CDR2 is SYGVKD. In nucleotides, the CDR3 is TGTGCCATCAGTGAGTCAGTTCTACAGGGGGCGCGGGGCTACACCTTC. Encoded protein: CAISESVLQGARGYTF.

This chain links TRBV15 with TRBJ1-5; maybe TRBD1 (5 bases). Trimming took 9 bases from V and 2 from J, leaving 8 bases between them. Germline CDR1 LNHNV, CDR2 YYDKDF (reference sequence). This CDR3 is 12 amino acids long. For the CDR3, the DNA is TGTGCCACTACAGGCGGCAATCAGCCCCAGCATTTT. It translates to CATTGGNQPQHF.